Following are 28 T cell receptor beta chains from one sample sequenced in a study of naive and memory T cell subsets. Both TRBC1 and TRBC2 were covered by a beta constant-region primer of two equimolar oligonucleotides. The ligated cDNA underwent four PCR rounds using SP2 and nested alpha and beta constant-region primers. MiXCR was run by TCRdb on the UMI-ligation and nested PCR reads, yielding one entry per CDR3 protein. This sample carries just over 80,000 distinct CDR3 sequences, 9% of them seen once, and the ten largest clones take 0.95% to 1.5%. The sequenced material came from naive CD8+ T cells from blood. These TCRs come from a human donor in good health.

The chain's CDR3 is CASSTGGYGYTF. In nucleotides, the CDR3 is TGTGCCAGCAGTACAGGGGGTTATGGCTACACCTTC. V is TRBV27 and J is TRBJ1-2; 8 bases align to TRBD1. CDR3 size: 12 residues. CDR1 MNHEY and CDR2 SMNVEV come from the germline V gene (reference sequence). Trimming at V came to 5 bases and at J to 5 bases, leaving 1 base not matched to a gene.

This clonotype was seen at least ten times. This chain joins TRBV5-6 and TRBJ2-1, with D perhaps matching TRBD1 (5 bases). V shed 2 bases and J shed 5 bases, with 14 bases lying between them. This CDR3 is built from 15 residues. Germline V CDR1 and CDR2: SGHDT, YYEEEE. The CDR3 reads CASSFPLDSNNEQFF. CDR3 sequence (DNA): TGTGCCAGCAGCTTTCCCCTCGACAGCAACAATGAGCAGTTCTTC.

This clonotype has ten or more counts. The rearrangement joins TRBV18 to TRBJ2-1, with D possibly being TRBD1 (6 bases). The CDR3 spans 16 residues. The V and J ends lost 4 bases and 3 bases respectively, with 16 bases between them. Per the germline V gene, CDR1 is KGHSH and CDR2 is LQKENI. The CDR3 sequence: CASSLPPGQIYNEQFF. CDR3 coding DNA: TGTGCCAGCTCACTCCCCCCCGGACAGATCTACAATGAGCAGTTCTTC.

This clonotype was counted at least ten times. The J gene is TRBJ2-1, the V gene TRBV5-4; D is uncertain. CDR3 length: 12 residues. Germline CDR1 reads SGHNT; CDR2 reads YYREEE (reference sequence). The V end lost 1 base, the J end lost 7 bases, and 6 bases lay between the germline ends. The CDR3 DNA follows: TGTGCCAGCAGCTTGAGCATAAATGAGCAGTTCTTC. Translating gives CASSLSINEQFF. Together with reference TRBV5-4 and TRBJ2-1, the CDR3 gives the full variable domain: ETGVTQSPTHLIKTRGQQVTLRCSSQSGHNTVSWYQQALGQGPQFIFQYYREEENGRGNFPPRFSGLQFPNYSSELNVNALELDDSALYLCASSLSINEQFFGPGTRLTVL.

This clonotype showed up just a few times. The chain combines TRBV29-1 with TRBJ2-7; the D gene is possibly TRBD2 (6 bases). The germline gives CDR1 SQVTM, CDR2 ANQGSEA. V shed 3 bases and J shed 0 bases, with 21 bases lying between them. This CDR3 contains 17 residues. CDR3 DNA sequence: TGCAGCGTTGAGGGAGGCAGGGACTCCCGGAGCTCCTACGAGCAGTACTTC. The encoded protein is CSVEGGRDSRSSYEQYF.

This clonotype was detected a few times. J is TRBJ2-7 and V is TRBV10-3; 8 bases are shared with TRBD1. The CDR3 runs 15 residues. With V trimmed by 2 bases and J by 2 bases, 5 bases remained unmatched. The germline V gene encodes CDR1 ENHRY and CDR2 SYGVKD. CDR3 in amino acids: CAISEAGTGAYEQYF. DNA for the CDR3: TGTGCCATCAGTGAGGCCGGGACAGGAGCCTACGAGCAGTACTTC.

The chain joins TRBV7-2 to TRBJ2-2, with TRBD1 as a possible D gene (6 bases). Germline V gene sequence: CDR1 SGHTA, CDR2 FQGNSA. The CDR3 length is 16 residues. Trimming pared 3 bases from V and 0 bases from J, leaving 11 bases between. The CDR3 coding sequence is TGTGCCAGCAGCTTTTGGACAGATTCGAACACCGGGGAGCTGTTTTTT. It specifies CASSFWTDSNTGELFF.

Only a few counts were recorded for this clonotype. The genes are TRBV9 and TRBJ1-1; D remains ambiguous. The CDR3 length is 12 residues. The V and J ends lost 1 base and 6 bases respectively, with 7 bases between them. CDR1 is SGDLS, CDR2 YYNGEE, per germline. The CDR3: CASSVLGSEAFF. The CDR3 DNA is TGTGCCAGCAGCGTATTGGGGTCTGAAGCTTTCTTT.

In this sample, this clonotype turned up many times. Relative to the germline gene, one junction end is altered; a read error may explain this. This chain's CDR3 is CASSIGLAGATF. DNA of the CDR3: TGTGCCAGCAGCATCGGACTAGCGGGGGCCACCTTC. The chain employs TRBV13 and TRBJ2-1, with TRBD2 identical over 13 bases. Germline CDR1 is PRHDT and CDR2 is FYEKMQ (reference sequence). The CDR3 has 12 residues.

This clonotype was picked up a small number of times. The rearrangement uses TRBV7-9 and TRBJ1-1, with D hard to call. This CDR3 contains 11 residues. Germline lookup yields CDR1 SEHNR and CDR2 FQNEAQ (reference sequence). Trimming removed 6 bases from V and 4 bases from J, with 6 bases in between. The CDR3 spells CASRAGTEAFF. The CDR3 DNA sequence: TGTGCCAGCAGAGCGGGCACTGAAGCTTTCTTT.

V gene TRBV20-1 combines with J gene TRBJ2-7; 12 positions match TRBD2. V was pared by 3 bases and J by 2 bases, with 5 bases of the junction left unmatched. Germline lookup yields CDR1 DFQATT and CDR2 SNEGSKA (reference sequence). The CDR3 extends over 15 amino acids. In DNA form, the CDR3 reads TGCAGTGCTAGTGAAGCTAGCGGGAGGGCCTACGAGCAGTACTTC. Translating gives CSASEASGRAYEQYF.

This clonotype appeared a few times. The genes are TRBV3-1 and TRBJ2-1; 7 bases fit TRBD1. This CDR3 is built from 12 residues. V was pared by 4 bases and J by 9 bases, with 3 bases of the junction left unmatched. Per the germline V gene, CDR1 is LGHDT and CDR2 is YNNKEL (reference sequence). The CDR3, as DNA: TGTGCCAGCAGCCCCCACAGGGGTGAGCAGTTCTTC. It codes for CASSPHRGEQFF.

The rearrangement links TRBV5-4 to TRBJ2-3, with 10 nucleotides matching TRBD2. CDR1 is SGHNT and CDR2 is YYREEE in the germline V gene (reference sequence). V trimming: 5 bases; J trimming: 2 bases; junction bases outside the gene matches: 5. The CDR3 loop spans 15 amino acids. CDR3 nucleotide sequence: TGTGCCAGCAGGAGCGGGAGGGGATACACAGATACGCAGTATTTT. Its protein is CASRSGRGYTDTQYF. The variable domain in full, completed from reference TRBV5-4 and TRBJ2-3, reads ETGVTQSPTHLIKTRGQQVTLRCSSQSGHNTVSWYQQALGQGPQFIFQYYREEENGRGNFPPRFSGLQFPNYSSELNVNALELDDSALYLCASRSGRGYTDTQYFGPGTRLTVL.

This clonotype was seen only a few times. This chain links TRBV23-1 with TRBJ2-3, with no clear D. TRBV23-1 is recorded as an ORF, its role being uncertain. The V gene lost 5 bases and the J gene lost 3 bases, with 24 bases spanning the gap. The CDR3 has 18 amino acids. DNA of the CDR3: TGCGCCAGCAGTTTCAGTGGGCCATGTCTTCCCATGACAGATACGCAGTATTTT. As protein: CASSFSGPCLPMTDTQYF.

This clonotype occurred many times. This chain uses TRBV29-1 with TRBJ1-1; D possibly corresponds to TRBD1 (5 bases). The CDR3 has 10 residues. Looked up from germline, CDR1 is SQVTM and CDR2 is ANQGSEA. Trimming took off 4 bases at V and 6 bases at J, with 6 bases between the two ends. The CDR3 DNA reads TGCAGCGTTGTAGGGGCTGAAGCTTTCTTT. It is translated as CSVVGAEAFF.

V is TRBV7-9 and J is TRBJ2-3; 7 nucleotides agree with TRBD1. Trimming at V came to 8 bases and at J to 4 bases, leaving 6 bases not matched to a gene. The CDR3 consists of 13 residues. Per the germline V gene, CDR1 is SEHNR and CDR2 is FQNEAQ (reference sequence). The DNA for the CDR3 is TGTGCCAGCCGCCACAGGGGTCCAGATACGCAGTATTTT. Protein sequence: CASRHRGPDTQYF.

This clonotype was observed a few times. The chain employs TRBV6-2 or TRBV6-3 and TRBJ2-1; no clear D. CDR1 is MNHEY, CDR2 SVGEGT, per germline. CDR3 size: 13 residues. Trimming shortened V by 10 bases and J by 0 bases, and 10 bases separated the two germline ends. The chain's CDR3 is CATAGVSYNEQFF. In nucleotides, the CDR3 is TGTGCCACGGCAGGCGTCTCCTACAATGAGCAGTTCTTC.

This clonotype has more than one count but fewer than ten. The V call is TRBV20-1, the J call TRBJ1-3; 8 positions match TRBD1. Per germline, CDR1 DFQATT and CDR2 SNEGSKA (reference sequence). The CDR3 extends over 15 amino acids. V was pared by 0 bases and J by 4 bases, with 5 bases of the junction left unmatched. The chain's CDR3 is CSAREDREGGNTIYF. CDR3 nucleotides: TGCAGTGCTAGAGAGGACAGGGAAGGAGGAAACACCATATATTTT.

There are many counts of this clonotype. The gene calls are TRBV4-2 and TRBJ2-7, with TRBD2 matching over 9 bases. The CDR3 loop spans 15 amino acids. CDR1 and CDR2 (germline): LGHNA, YNFKEQ. Trimming removed 1 base from V and 3 bases from J; junction bases left unmatched: 4. This CDR3 is CASSQAEAGGYEQYF. The CDR3 DNA reads TGTGCCAGCAGCCAAGCGGAAGCGGGAGGCTACGAGCAGTACTTC.

At least ten counts were recorded for this clonotype. The V gene is TRBV5-1, the J gene TRBJ1-5; no clear D. The germline gives CDR1 SGHRS, CDR2 YFSETQ. V lost 4 bases, J lost 7 bases, and 12 bases lay in between. CDR3 length: 13 residues. The CDR3 protein is CASSENRGQPQHF. CDR3 nucleotides: TGCGCCAGCAGCGAAAACCGGGGACAGCCCCAGCATTTT.

The chain links TRBV28 to TRBJ1-2, with 10 bases identical to TRBD1. The length of the CDR3 is 13 residues. Germline values: CDR1 MDHEN, CDR2 SYDVKM. V shed 2 bases and J 8 bases; nucleotides not matched to a gene: 2. Here the CDR3 DNA reads TGTGCCAGCAGTTTAGGGACAGGGGACGGCTACACCTTC. It specifies CASSLGTGDGYTF.

This clonotype was picked up many times. The chain combines TRBV6-5 with TRBJ1-4; D perhaps matches TRBD1 (5 bases). V gave up 8 bases and J gave up 0 bases, with 16 bases separating them. CDR3 size: 16 residues. Germline CDR1 reads MNHEY; CDR2 reads SVGAGI. The CDR3 DNA reads TGTGCCAGCCGCCGACAGACCGGTTCAACTAATGAAAAACTGTTTTTT. The encoded protein is CASRRQTGSTNEKLFF.

This clonotype was counted ten times or more. CDR3 sequence: CASSLDIGAGRASYNEQFF. In DNA form, the CDR3 reads TGTGCCAGCAGCTTAGACATCGGAGCCGGGAGAGCATCCTACAATGAGCAGTTCTTC. This chain connects TRBV7-9 to TRBJ2-1, with TRBD2 as a possible D gene (6 bases). Germline V gene lookup returns CDR1 SEHNR and CDR2 FQNEAQ (reference sequence). This CDR3 contains 19 residues. Trimming pared 1 base from V and 1 base from J, leaving 20 bases between.

This clonotype was found many times. This chain connects TRBV28 to TRBJ2-7; a weak D match, TRBD2 (6 bases). Germline V gene data show CDR1 as MDHEN and CDR2 as SYDVKM. The CDR3 runs to 16 residues. The V end lost 3 bases, the J end lost 2 bases, and 17 bases lay between the germline ends. For the CDR3, the DNA is TGTGCCAGCAGTTTTGGTTTTTCGGGAGACCCCTACGAGCAGTACTTC. Amino acid sequence: CASSFGFSGDPYEQYF.

This clonotype occurred many times. This chain joins TRBV6-2 or TRBV6-3 and TRBJ2-6; 8 bases are shared with TRBD1. CDR1 MNHEY and CDR2 SVGEGT come from the germline V gene. Trimming cost V 8 bases and J 13 bases; bases outside gene matches: 4. CDR3 length: 11 amino acids. CDR3 coding DNA: TGTGCCAGCCGGACAGGGACAGTCCTGACTTTC. Encoded protein: CASRTGTVLTF.

This chain uses TRBV29-1 with TRBJ2-1; 8 bases fit TRBD2. The CDR3 totals 15 residues. With 6 bases clipped from V and 4 bases from J, the junction kept 11 bases outside the gene matches. From germline, CDR1 is SQVTM and CDR2 ANQGSEA. The CDR3 region is CSVKLAEGYYNEQFF. The CDR3 DNA reads TGCAGCGTAAAACTAGCGGAGGGCTATTACAATGAGCAGTTCTTC.

This clonotype was recorded at least ten times. The chain combines TRBV18 with TRBJ2-7, with a possible D match to TRBD2 (6 bases). CDR1 and CDR2 from the germline V gene are KGHSH and LQKENI. The CDR3 has 16 residues. The germline V and J ends were trimmed by 3 bases and 0 bases, with 15 bases remaining between them. CDR3 bases: TGTGCCAGCTCACCCTCCGGTGGAGGGGCCTCCTACGAGCAGTACTTC. Translation gives CASSPSGGGASYEQYF.

This clonotype was detected a few times. The rearrangement joins TRBV7-7 to TRBJ2-1, with TRBD2 identical over 7 bases. The CDR3 consists of 13 residues. Per the germline V gene, CDR1 is SSHAT and CDR2 is FNYEAQ (reference sequence). The V segment lost 4 bases and the J segment 4 bases; nucleotides outside the gene matches: 1. CDR3 region: CASSWREYNEQFF. The CDR3 DNA is TGTGCCAGCAGCTGGCGGGAGTACAATGAGCAGTTCTTC.